Described below is a single T cell receptor (beta chain) sequence and its context. The antigen is unknown. This CDR3 region has 15 residues. In germline, CDR1 is MDHEN, CDR2 SYDVKM. With V trimmed by 7 bases and J by 11 bases, 12 bases remained unmatched. The sample comes from a study of cytomegalovirus exposure and HLA in healthy donors. Amplification used 60 Vbeta primers and 13 Jbeta primers. Method: immunoSEQ multiplex PCR; TCRdb's copy keeps in-frame clones and lacks some. The profile shows 150,000 to 200,000 clones, under 85% of them singletons. Notes on the study in general: Presence/absence analyses supposed approximately even sequencing depth among donors.

The receptor was derived from a man aged 45-65 years in good health and CMV-seropositive. Input material: PBMCs. This chain uses TRBV28 with TRBJ2-1; 12 bases fit TRBD2. In nucleotides, the CDR3 is TGTGCCAGCACCCTAGAAATGACTAGCGGGGGTCAGCAGTTCTTC. Protein: CASTLEMTSGGQQFF.